The following is a T cell receptor (beta chain) sequence with its context. The sample holds many counts of this clonotype. It lacks a known antigen. Qualities for individual bases were not recorded, and no much larger clone is one base off. V lost 4 bases and J lost 10 bases, and the count of bases not matched to a germline gene is 9. Based on the germline V gene, the CDR1 and CDR2 sequences are SGHTA and FQGNSA. The CDR3 goes from the cysteine to the phenylalanine over 14 residues. CDR3 DNA is the only sequence kept; it has 42 bases, read in frame from the first base. This sample was included in a study of early T cells in non-severe SARS-CoV-2 infection (dated by TCRdb to about 2021). Broadly, across the study: Bulk RNA from unsorted whole blood was used for TCR sequencing, so alpha and beta chains could not be paired. The full study reports these points: VDJdb matching was skewed toward anti-spike CD8 responses and likely underestimated virus-specific expansions by missing private and CD4 specificities.

This was a case-control study nested in a cohort of healthcare workers in London, UK, who had nasopharyngeal swab PCR tests and blood samples taken every week. Healthcare workers were recruited during the week of the UK lockdown, between 23 and 31 March 2020, and followed weekly for up to about 16 weeks. Libraries came from 5' RACE. Sequencer: NextSeq 500. Unique molecular identifiers were attached to individual cDNA molecules in the TCR library protocol so that sequencing error and PCR bias could be corrected. TCR alpha and beta chains were both sequenced, and the abundances of alpha and beta sequences in each sample were closely correlated with each other. Regarding the original processing steps: Decombinator V4 was used to annotate TCR sequences for V gene, J gene and CDR3. Expanded TCRs were defined as changing significantly between any two time points under a Poisson model with p below 0.0001. TCR abundances were normalised to the total number of TCRs sequenced per sample and were expressed as counts per million. TRAV1-2 paired with TRAJ12, TRAJ20 or TRAJ33 defined MAIT TCRs, while TRAV10 paired with TRAJ18 defined iNKT TCRs. VDJdb, accessed on 1 November 2021, was searched for TCRs annotated for CMV, EBV and SARS-CoV-2, and TCRs annotated for more than one antigen were excluded. TCRdb passed the public sequencing reads through fastp at Q25 and MiXCR, retaining productive beta sequences. One record per CDR3 amino acid sequence lists the most common genes and DNA. The V and J calls and clone size come from TCRdb's table, not from the authors' own analysis. The sample has fewer than 100,000 distinct CDR3 sequences on record, over 10% of them singletons. Clones ranked in the top ten supply 2% to 2.5% of the sample.

Sequenced: whole blood. This chain is built from TRBV7-2 and TRBJ2-1; a stretch of 8 junction bases matches TRBD2. The receptor was isolated from an adult who was a healthcare worker with PCR-confirmed SARS-CoV-2 infection or an uninfected control (not recorded which). The nucleotide sequence is TGTGCCAGCAGCTCCGCCGGACTAGCTGTGGAGCAGTTCTTC. Its translation reads: CASSSAGLAVEQFF.